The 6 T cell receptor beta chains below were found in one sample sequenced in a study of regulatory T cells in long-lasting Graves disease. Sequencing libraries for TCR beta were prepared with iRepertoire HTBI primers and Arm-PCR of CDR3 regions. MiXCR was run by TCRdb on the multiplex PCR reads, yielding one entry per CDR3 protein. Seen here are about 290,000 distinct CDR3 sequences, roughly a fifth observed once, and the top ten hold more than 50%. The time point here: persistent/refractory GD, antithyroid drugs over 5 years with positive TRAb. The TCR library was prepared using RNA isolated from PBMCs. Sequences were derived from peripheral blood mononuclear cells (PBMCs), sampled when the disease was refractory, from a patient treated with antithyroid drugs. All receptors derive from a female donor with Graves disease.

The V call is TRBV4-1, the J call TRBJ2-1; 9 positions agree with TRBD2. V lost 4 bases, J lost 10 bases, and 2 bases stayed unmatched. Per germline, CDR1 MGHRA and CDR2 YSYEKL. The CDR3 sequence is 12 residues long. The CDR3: CASSLLAGEQFF. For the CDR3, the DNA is TGCGCCAGCAGCCTCCTAGCGGGAGAGCAGTTCTTC.

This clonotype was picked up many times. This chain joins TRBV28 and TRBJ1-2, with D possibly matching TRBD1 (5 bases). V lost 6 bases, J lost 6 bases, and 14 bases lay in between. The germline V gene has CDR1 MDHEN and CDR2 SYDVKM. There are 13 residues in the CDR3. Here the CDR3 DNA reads TGTGCCAGCAGCGGGACGGACGTCGATGGCTACACCTTC. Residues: CASSGTDVDGYTF.

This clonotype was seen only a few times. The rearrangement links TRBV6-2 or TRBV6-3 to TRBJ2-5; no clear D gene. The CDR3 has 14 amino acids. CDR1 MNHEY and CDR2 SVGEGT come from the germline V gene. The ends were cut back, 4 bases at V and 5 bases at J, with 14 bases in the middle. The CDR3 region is CASSFLGVFETQYF. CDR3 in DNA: TGTGCCAGCAGTTTTTTGGGCGTGTTCGAGACCCAGTACTTC.

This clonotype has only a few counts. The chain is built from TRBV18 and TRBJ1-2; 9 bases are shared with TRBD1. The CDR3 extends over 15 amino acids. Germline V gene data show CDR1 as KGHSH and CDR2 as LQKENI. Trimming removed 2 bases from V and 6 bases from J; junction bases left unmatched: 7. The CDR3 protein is CASSPGLGQGNGYTF. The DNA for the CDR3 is TGTGCCAGCTCACCAGGATTGGGACAGGGAAATGGCTACACCTTC.

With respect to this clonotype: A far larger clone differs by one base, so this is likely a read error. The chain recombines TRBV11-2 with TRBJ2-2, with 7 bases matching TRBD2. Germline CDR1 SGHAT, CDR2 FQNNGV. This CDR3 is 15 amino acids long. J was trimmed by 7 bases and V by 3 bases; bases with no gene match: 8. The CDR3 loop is CASSFLLGEGGELFF. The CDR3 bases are TGTGCCAGCAGCTTCTTGCTCGGGGAGGGCGGGGAGCTGTTTTTT.

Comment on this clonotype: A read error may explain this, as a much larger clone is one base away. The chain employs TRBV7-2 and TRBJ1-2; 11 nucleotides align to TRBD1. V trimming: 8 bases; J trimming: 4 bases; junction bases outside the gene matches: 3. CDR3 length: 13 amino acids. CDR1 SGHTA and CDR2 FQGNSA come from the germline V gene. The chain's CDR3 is CASGQGASYGYTF. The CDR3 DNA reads TGTGCCAGCGGACAGGGGGCAAGCTATGGCTACACCTTC. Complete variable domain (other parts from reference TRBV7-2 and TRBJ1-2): GAGVSQSPSNKVTEKGKDVELRCDPISGHTALYWYRQSLGQGLEFLIYFQGNSAPDKSGLPSDRFSAERTGGSVSTLTIQRTQQEDSAVYLCASGQGASYGYTFGSGTRLTVV.